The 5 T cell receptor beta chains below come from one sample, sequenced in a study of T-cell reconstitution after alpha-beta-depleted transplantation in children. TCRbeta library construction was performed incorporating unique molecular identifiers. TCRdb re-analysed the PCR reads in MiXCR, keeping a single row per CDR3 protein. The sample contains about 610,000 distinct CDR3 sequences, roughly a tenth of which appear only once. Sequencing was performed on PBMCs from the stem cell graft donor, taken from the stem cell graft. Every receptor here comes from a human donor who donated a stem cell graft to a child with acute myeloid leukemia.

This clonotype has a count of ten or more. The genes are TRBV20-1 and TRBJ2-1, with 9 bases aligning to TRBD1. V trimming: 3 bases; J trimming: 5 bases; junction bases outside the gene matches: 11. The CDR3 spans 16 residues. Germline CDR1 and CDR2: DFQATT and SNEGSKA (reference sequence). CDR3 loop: CSASDVGQGGDNEQFF. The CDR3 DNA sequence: TGCAGTGCTAGTGATGTGGGACAGGGAGGAGACAATGAGCAGTTCTTC.

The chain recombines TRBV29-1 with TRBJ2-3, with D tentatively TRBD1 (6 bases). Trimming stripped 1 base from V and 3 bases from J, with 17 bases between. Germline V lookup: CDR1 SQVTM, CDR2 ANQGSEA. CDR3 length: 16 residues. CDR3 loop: CSVEVGGGVRTDTQYF. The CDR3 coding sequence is TGCAGCGTTGAAGTGGGTGGGGGCGTAAGGACAGATACGCAGTATTTT.

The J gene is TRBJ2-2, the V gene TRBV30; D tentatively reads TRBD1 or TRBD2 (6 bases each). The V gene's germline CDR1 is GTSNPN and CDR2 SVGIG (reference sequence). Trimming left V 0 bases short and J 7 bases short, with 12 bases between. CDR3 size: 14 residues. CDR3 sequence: CAWSVGGGGGELFF. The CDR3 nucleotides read TGTGCCTGGAGTGTAGGAGGAGGGGGCGGGGAGCTGTTTTTT.

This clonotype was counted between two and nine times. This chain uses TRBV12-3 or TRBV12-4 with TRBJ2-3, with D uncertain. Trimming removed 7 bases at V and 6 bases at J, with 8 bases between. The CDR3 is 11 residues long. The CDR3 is CASKLLDTQYF. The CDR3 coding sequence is TGTGCCAGCAAGCTGCTCGATACGCAGTATTTT.

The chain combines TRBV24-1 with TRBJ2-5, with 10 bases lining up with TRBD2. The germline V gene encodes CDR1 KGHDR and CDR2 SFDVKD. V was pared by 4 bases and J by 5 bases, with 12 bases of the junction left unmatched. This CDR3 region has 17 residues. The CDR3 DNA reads TGTGCCACCAGTGACCTCGGACTAGCGGACCAATTGGAGACCCAGTACTTC. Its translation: CATSDLGLADQLETQYF.